These 14 T cell receptor beta chains originate from one sample sequenced in a study of T cell repertoires in cytomegalovirus infection. MiXCR was run by TCRdb on the reads, yielding one entry per CDR3 protein. Counted here are more than 50,000 distinct CDR3 sequences, roughly 32% occurring once; the ten biggest clones make up nearly 70%. Which antigens these TCRs recognize remains unknown. Specimen: PBMCs, sequenced either directly or after in vitro stimulation (not recorded which). Receptors were obtained from a human donor in good health (CMV status not recorded). Some clones in this sample may be carry-over from other donors' samples.

This clonotype was observed a few times. J is TRBJ1-3 and V is TRBV12-3 or TRBV12-4; D gene unclear. The CDR3 loop spans 12 amino acids. The V end lost 3 bases, the J end lost 3 bases, and 3 bases lay between the germline ends. The CDR3 region is CASSFVGNTIYF. As DNA, the CDR3 is TGTGCCAGCAGTTTTGTTGGAAACACCATATATTTT.

V is TRBV20-1 and J is TRBJ1-6; perhaps TRBD1 as D (6 bases). Germline values: CDR1 DFQATT, CDR2 SNEGSKA (reference sequence). V lost 4 bases to trimming and J lost 12 bases, with 19 bases between them. The CDR3 extends over 14 amino acids. CDR3: CSATSDRLIEPLHF. The CDR3 DNA reads as TGCAGTGCTACTTCAGACAGGCTTATTGAACCCCTCCACTTT.

This clonotype was seen a few times. This sequence joins TRBV7-2 and TRBJ2-2; 7 bases match TRBD2. The J segment lost 1 base and the V segment lost 4 bases, leaving 6 bases of the junction unmatched. CDR3 length equals 16 residues. Germline V gives CDR1 SGHTA, CDR2 FQGNSA. In DNA, the CDR3 is TGTGCCAGCAGCTCCCGAGCGGGATTGAACACCGGGGAGCTGTTTTTT. It specifies CASSSRAGLNTGELFF.

The V and J genes are TRBV11-2 and TRBJ2-7, with a tentative D call TRBD2 (5 bases). The V gene's germline CDR1 is SGHAT and CDR2 FQNNGV. The CDR3 runs 18 residues. The germline V and J ends were trimmed by 5 bases and 0 bases, with 23 bases remaining between them. The DNA for the CDR3 is TGTGCCAGCAGCCAGACCCGAACGGGATTCGCCCACTCCTACGAGCAGTACTTC. It encodes CASSQTRTGFAHSYEQYF.

The V gene is TRBV7-2, the J gene TRBJ2-1, with 10 positions matching TRBD2. After removal of 5 bases from V and 0 bases from J, the junction contained 4 bases not matched to a gene. The CDR3 spans 16 residues. CDR1 is SGHTA and CDR2 is FQGNSA in the germline V gene. The CDR3 spells CASSAGLASSYNEQFF. In DNA form, the CDR3 reads TGTGCCAGCAGCGCGGGACTAGCGAGCTCCTACAATGAGCAGTTCTTC.

This clonotype was recorded many times. This chain uses TRBV7-8 with TRBJ1-1; possible D gene TRBD1, 6 bases. This CDR3 comprises 15 residues. Per the germline V gene, CDR1 is SGHVS and CDR2 is FQNEAQ. With 5 bases removed from V and 4 bases from J, the gap between germline ends came to 17 bases. The CDR3 reads CASSPRDTRGTEAFF. In DNA, the CDR3 is TGTGCCAGCAGCCCAAGGGACACCAGAGGCACTGAAGCTTTCTTT.

The chain recombines TRBV6-2 or TRBV6-3 with TRBJ2-1, with TRBD2 as a possible D gene (5 bases). V was cut by 6 bases and J by 4 bases, with 19 bases left in between. Germline loops: CDR1 MNHEY, CDR2 SVGEGT. The CDR3 consists of 16 residues. CDR3 sequence reads: CASSQTSSGAYNEQFF. Written as DNA, the CDR3 is TGTGCCAGCAGCCAAACCTCCAGCGGTGCGTACAATGAGCAGTTCTTC.

This clonotype was seen repeatedly, ten times or more. The chain's CDR3 is CASSLDLTDNEQFF. The DNA of the CDR3 is TGTGCCAGCAGCCTAGATCTGACAGACAATGAGCAGTTCTTC. This sequence joins TRBV5-4 and TRBJ2-1, with D perhaps matching TRBD1 (5 bases). This CDR3 contains 14 residues. The germline CDR1 and CDR2 sequences are SGHNT and YYREEE (reference sequence). V lost 4 bases and J lost 5, with 13 bases in between.

This clonotype was detected many times. The chain combines TRBV28 with TRBJ1-3; D unclear. V lost 3 bases and J lost 0, with 3 bases in between. The CDR3 covers 13 residues. Germline CDR1 and CDR2: MDHEN and SYDVKM. The CDR3 DNA reads as TGTGCCAGCAGTTTCAGCTCTGGAAACACCATATATTTT. This encodes CASSFSSGNTIYF.

The rearrangement joins TRBV7-2 to TRBJ2-3, with D tentatively TRBD2 (6 bases). Trimming removed 8 bases from V and 8 bases from J, with 14 bases in between. In germline, CDR1 is SGHTA, CDR2 FQGNSA. CDR3 length equals 12 residues. The CDR3, as DNA: TGTGCCAGCGGGACGGGGGTCGGTACGCAGTATTTT. Translated: CASGTGVGTQYF.

This clonotype was seen at least ten times. The V call is TRBV7-2, the J call TRBJ1-5; weak D call: TRBD1 (6 bases). Per germline, CDR1 SGHTA and CDR2 FQGNSA. The ends were cut back, 5 bases at V and 6 bases at J, with 17 bases in the middle. This CDR3 has 15 amino acids. CDR3 bases: TGTGCCAGCAGCCGGGGGGCCAGGGAAGCTCAGCCCCAGCATTTT. Its protein product is CASSRGAREAQPQHF.

This clonotype was detected a few times. The rearrangement joins TRBV4-1 to TRBJ2-3, with no clear D. The germline V gene has CDR1 MGHRA and CDR2 YSYEKL. The CDR3 extends over 11 amino acids. V shed 0 bases and J shed 9 bases, with 4 bases lying between them. This CDR3 is CASSQEGTQYF. Here the CDR3 DNA reads TGCGCCAGCAGCCAAGAGGGCACGCAGTATTTT.

This clonotype has at least ten counts. The V and J genes are TRBV7-2 and TRBJ2-3; TRBD2 is a possible D gene (6 bases). CDR1 and CDR2 from the germline V gene are SGHTA and FQGNSA. The CDR3 is 16 residues long. The V gene lost 4 bases and the J gene lost 0 bases, with 14 bases spanning the gap. The CDR3 nucleotides are TGTGCCAGCAGCTCCGGGGCGGGGCCGAGCACAGATACGCAGTATTTT. Amino acids: CASSSGAGPSTDTQYF.

J is TRBJ2-7 and V is TRBV6-1, with a possible D match to TRBD2 (6 bases). With 9 bases removed from V and 0 bases from J, the gap between germline ends came to 9 bases. Germline V CDR1 and CDR2: MNHNS, SASEGT. The CDR3 is made up of 12 amino acids. The CDR3 reads CASVADSYEQYF. As DNA, the CDR3 is TGTGCCAGTGTAGCGGACTCCTACGAGCAGTACTTC.